The subject of this entry is one TCR beta chain. Following RNA extraction, reverse transcription yielded cDNA that acted as the sequencing template. TCRdb's copy holds only in-frame clones and misses some; the assay was immunoSEQ multiplex PCR. This table holds fewer than 200,000 clones, around three fifths found once. The CDR3 totals 13 residues. V lost 7 bases, J lost 6 bases, and 18 bases lay in between. From germline, CDR1 is SQVTM and CDR2 ANQGSEA. The data derive from a study of CD8+ T cells in alopecia areata. Punch biopsies of lesional scalp, plus peripheral blood, were taken from alopecia areata patients.

Source: CD4+ T cells sorted from blood, taken at week 0. This TCR derives from a human donor with alopecia areata. The genes are TRBV29-1 and TRBJ1-1; tentatively, D is TRBD1 (6 bases). The CDR3 protein is CSARMGGGAEAFF. CDR3 coding DNA: TGCAGCGCCAGGATGGGGGGGGGCGCTGAAGCTTTCTTT.